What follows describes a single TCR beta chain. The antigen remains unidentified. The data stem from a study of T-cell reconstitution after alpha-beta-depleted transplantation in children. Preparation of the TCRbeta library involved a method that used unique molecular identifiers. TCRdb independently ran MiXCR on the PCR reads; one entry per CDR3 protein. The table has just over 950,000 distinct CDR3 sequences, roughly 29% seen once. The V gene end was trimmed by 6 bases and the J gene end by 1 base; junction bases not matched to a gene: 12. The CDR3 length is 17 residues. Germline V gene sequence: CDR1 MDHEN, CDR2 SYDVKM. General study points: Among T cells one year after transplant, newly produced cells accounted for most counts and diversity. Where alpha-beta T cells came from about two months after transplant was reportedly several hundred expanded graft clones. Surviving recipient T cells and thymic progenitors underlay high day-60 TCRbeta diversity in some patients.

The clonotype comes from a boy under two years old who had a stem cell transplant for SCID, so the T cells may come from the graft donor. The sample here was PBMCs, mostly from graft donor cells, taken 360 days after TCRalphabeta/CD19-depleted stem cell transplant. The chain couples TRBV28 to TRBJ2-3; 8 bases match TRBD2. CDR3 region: CASSSGLALFGTDTQYF. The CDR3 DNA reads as TGTGCCAGCAGCTCTGGACTAGCCTTATTCGGCACAGATACGCAGTATTTT.